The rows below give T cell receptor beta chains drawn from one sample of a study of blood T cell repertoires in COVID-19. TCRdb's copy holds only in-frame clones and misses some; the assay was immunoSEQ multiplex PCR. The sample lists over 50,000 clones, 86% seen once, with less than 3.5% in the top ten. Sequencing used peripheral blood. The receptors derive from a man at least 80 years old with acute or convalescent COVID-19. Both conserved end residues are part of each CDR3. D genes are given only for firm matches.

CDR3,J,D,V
CASSIRTSYYEQYF,TRBJ2-7,-,TRBV7-8
CASSPEASGPYEQYF,TRBJ2-7,TRBD2,TRBV7-6
CASSPVGGRSNTEAFF,TRBJ1-1,TRBD1,TRBV18
CASSQAREGYGYTF,TRBJ1-2,-,TRBV4-2
CASSYRGRSTEAFF,TRBJ1-1,-,TRBV6-5
CASSFLATETQYF,TRBJ2-5,-,TRBV2
CASGTGTGELFF,TRBJ2-2,-,TRBV10-2
CASSQGGTSEYYTDTQYF,TRBJ2-3,TRBD2,TRBV7-6
CASSPGSANEKLFF,TRBJ1-4,-,TRBV18
CASSLGTGGSNQPQHF,TRBJ1-5,TRBD1,TRBV18